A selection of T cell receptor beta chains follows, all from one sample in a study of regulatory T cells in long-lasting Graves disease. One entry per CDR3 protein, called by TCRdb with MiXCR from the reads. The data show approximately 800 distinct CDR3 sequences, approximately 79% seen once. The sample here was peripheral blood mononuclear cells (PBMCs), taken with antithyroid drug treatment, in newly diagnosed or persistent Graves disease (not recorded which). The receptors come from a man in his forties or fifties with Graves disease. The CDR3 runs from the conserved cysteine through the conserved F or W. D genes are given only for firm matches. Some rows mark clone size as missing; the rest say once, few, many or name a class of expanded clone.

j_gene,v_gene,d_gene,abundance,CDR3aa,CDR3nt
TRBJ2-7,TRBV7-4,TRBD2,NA,CASSLLSDRLLAGGPASYEQYF,TGTGCCAGCAGCTTATTATCCGACAGACTACTAGCGGGAGGGCCGGCCTCCTACGAGCAGTACTTC
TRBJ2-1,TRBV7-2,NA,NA,CASSLASQNNEQFF,TGTGCCAGCAGCTTAGCCTCACAGAACAATGAGCAGTTCTTC
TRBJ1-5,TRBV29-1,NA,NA,CSVGGSNQPQHF,TGCAGCGTTGGGGGAAGCAATCAGCCCCAGCATTTT
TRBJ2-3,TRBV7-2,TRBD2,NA,CASSGGTSGLSSTDTQYF,TGTGCCAGCAGTGGGGGGACTAGCGGCCTATCTAGCACAGATACGCAGTATTTT
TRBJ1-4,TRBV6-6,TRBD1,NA,CASSPARTGKNEKLFF,TGTGCCAGCAGCCCGGCCCGGACAGGAAAAAATGAAAAACTGTTTTTT
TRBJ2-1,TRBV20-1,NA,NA,CSALGGEQFF,TGCAGTGCCCTCGGAGGTGAGCAGTTCTTC
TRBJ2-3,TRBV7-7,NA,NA,CASSQGDRQTQYF,TGTGCTAGCAGCCAAGGTGATAGGCAGACGCAGTATTTT
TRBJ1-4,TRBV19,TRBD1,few,CASSPTGTVNEKLFF,TGTGCCAGTAGTCCCACCGGGACAGTTAATGAAAAACTGTTTTTT
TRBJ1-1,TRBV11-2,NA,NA,CASSLPTGASEAFF,TGTGCCAGCAGCTTGCCAACGGGCGCGAGTGAAGCTTTCTTT
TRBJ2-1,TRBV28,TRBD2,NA,CASSFVGGGFNEQFF,TGTGCCAGCAGTTTTGTAGGCGGGGGGTTTAATGAGCAGTTCTTC
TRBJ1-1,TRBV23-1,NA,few,CASSKGGAEAFF,TGCGCCAGCAGTAAGGGGGGTGCTGAAGCTTTCTTT
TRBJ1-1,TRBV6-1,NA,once,CASSATVNTEAFF,TGTGCCAGCAGTGCGACGGTGAACACTGAAGCTTTCTTT
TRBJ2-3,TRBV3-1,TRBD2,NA,CASSQDPGLAGIRSAQYF,TGTGCCAGCAGCCAAGACCCGGGACTAGCGGGAATCAGGAGCGCGCAGTATTTT
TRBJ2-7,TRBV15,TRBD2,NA,CATKRGGGEVYEQYF,TGTGCCACCAAACGGGGGGGAGGGGAAGTCTACGAGCAGTACTTC
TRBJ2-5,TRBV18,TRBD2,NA,CASSPQSVSGKKEETQYF,TGTGCCAGCTCACCACAATCAGTTAGCGGGAAAAAGGAAGAGACCCAGTACTTC
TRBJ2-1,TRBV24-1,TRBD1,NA,CATSDKTGGYNEQFF,TGTGCCACCAGTGATAAGACAGGGGGCTACAATGAGCAGTTCTTC
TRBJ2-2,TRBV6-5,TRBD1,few,CASSLQQGAGYTGELFF,TGTGCCAGCAGTTTACAACAGGGGGCGGGTTACACCGGGGAGCTGTTTTTT
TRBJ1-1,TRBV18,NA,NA,CASSPVTRAGTEAFF,TGTGCCAGCTCACCAGTTACCAGGGCCGGCACTGAAGCTTTCTTT
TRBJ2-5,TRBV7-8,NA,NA,CASSLQGTETQYF,TGTGCCAGCAGCTTACAGGGCACAGAGACCCAGTACTTC
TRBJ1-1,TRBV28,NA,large,CASSLEGLMNTEAFF,TGTGCCAGCAGTTTGGAGGGACTCATGAACACTGAAGCTTTCTTT
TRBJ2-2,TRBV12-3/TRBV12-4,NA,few,CASSRGSATGELFF,TGTGCCAGCAGCAGGGGTTCGGCTACCGGGGAGCTGTTTTTT
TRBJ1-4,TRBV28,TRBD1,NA,CASSSPGQGPEKLFF,TGTGCCAGCAGTTCGCCGGGACAGGGGCCTGAAAAACTGTTTTTT
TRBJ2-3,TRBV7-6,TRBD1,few,CASSTPTGGGTDTQYF,TGTGCCAGCAGCACGCCTACAGGGGGTGGCACAGATACGCAGTATTTT
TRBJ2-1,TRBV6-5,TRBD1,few,CASRSSGGSYNEQFF,TGTGCCAGCAGATCCTCAGGGGGCTCCTACAATGAGCAGTTCTTC
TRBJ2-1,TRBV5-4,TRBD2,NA,CASSSLAGVPSNEQFF,TGTGCCAGCAGCTCTTTAGCGGGAGTTCCATCCAATGAGCAGTTCTTC
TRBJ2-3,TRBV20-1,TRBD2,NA,CSALTSLSTDTQYF,TGCAGTGCATTGACTAGCTTGAGCACAGATACGCAGTATTTT
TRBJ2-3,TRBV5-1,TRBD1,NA,CASSTGQDRTDTQYF,TGCGCCAGCAGCACGGGACAGGATCGCACAGATACGCAGTATTTT
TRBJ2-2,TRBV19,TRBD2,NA,CASSGGSSNTGELFF,TGTGCCAGTAGCGGCGGGAGTTCGAACACCGGGGAGCTGTTTTTT
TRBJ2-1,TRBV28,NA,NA,CASGHLGIEQFF,TGTGCCAGCGGACATTTGGGGATTGAGCAGTTCTTC
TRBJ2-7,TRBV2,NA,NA,CASSERRSGREQYF,TGTGCCAGCAGTGAAAGGCGGAGTGGGAGGGAGCAGTACTTC
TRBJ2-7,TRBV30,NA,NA,CAWSLDPRSGGQYF,TGTGCCTGGAGTCTCGATCCTAGAAGCGGAGGGCAGTACTTC
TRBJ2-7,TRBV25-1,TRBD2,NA,CASGGEGAYEQYF,TGTGCCAGCGGAGGGGAGGGTGCCTACGAGCAGTACTTC
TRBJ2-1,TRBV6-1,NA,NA,CASQINIYNEQFF,TGTGCCAGCCAGATCAATATCTACAATGAGCAGTTCTTC
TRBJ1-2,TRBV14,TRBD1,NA,CASSQLPGQKSFSYGYTF,TGTGCCAGCAGCCAGTTACCGGGACAGAAGTCGTTTTCCTATGGCTACACCTTC
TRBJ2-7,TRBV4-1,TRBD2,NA,CASSRLTSGLGYEQYF,TGCGCCAGCAGCCGTCTTACCTCGGGACTAGGGTACGAGCAGTACTTC
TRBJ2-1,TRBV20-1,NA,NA,CSARDVGLLYNEQFF,TGCAGTGCTAGAGATGTTGGGCTTCTTTACAATGAGCAGTTCTTC
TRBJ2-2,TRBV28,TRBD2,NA,CASKLAGGTGELFF,TGTGCCAGCAAACTAGCGGGAGGTACCGGGGAGCTGTTTTTT
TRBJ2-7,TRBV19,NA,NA,CASSASSGHFTKYEQYF,TGTGCCAGTAGTGCCAGCTCTGGACATTTCACCAAATACGAGCAGTACTTC
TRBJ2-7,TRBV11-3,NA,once,CASSLFWLGSSYEQYF,TGTGCCAGCAGCTTATTTTGGCTAGGGAGCTCCTACGAGCAGTACTTC
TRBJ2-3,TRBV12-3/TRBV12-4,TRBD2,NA,CASKVTGLGDTDTQYF,TGTGCCAGCAAGGTCACGGGACTAGGAGATACAGATACGCAGTATTTT
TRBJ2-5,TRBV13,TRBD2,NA,CASSFRPFAGGPRETQYF,TGTGCCAGCAGCTTCCGGCCTTTTGCGGGAGGGCCCAGGGAGACCCAGTACTTC
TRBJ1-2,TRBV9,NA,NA,CASSVAGGRGYTF,TGTGCCAGCAGCGTAGCGGGCGGTCGGGGCTACACCTTC
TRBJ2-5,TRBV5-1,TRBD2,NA,CASSGKGGEETQYF,TGCGCCAGCAGCGGGAAGGGAGGGGAAGAGACCCAGTACTTC
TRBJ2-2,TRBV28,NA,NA,CASSLSPSTGELFF,TGTGCCAGCAGTTTAAGTCCTTCTACCGGGGAGCTGTTTTTT
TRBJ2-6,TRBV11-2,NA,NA,CASSFRPGANVLTF,TGTGCCAGCAGCTTCAGACCAGGGGCCAACGTCCTGACTTTC
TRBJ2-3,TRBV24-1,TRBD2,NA,CATSDAHGLAGDFDTQYF,TGTGCCACCAGTGATGCCCACGGACTAGCGGGAGACTTCGATACGCAGTATTTT
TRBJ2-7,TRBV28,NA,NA,CASSRLGGANSYEQYF,TGTGCCAGCAGTCGCCTAGGGGGGGCGAACTCCTACGAGCAGTACTTC
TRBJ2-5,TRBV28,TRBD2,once,CASTSGETQYF,TGTGCCAGCACTAGCGGGGAGACCCAGTACTTC